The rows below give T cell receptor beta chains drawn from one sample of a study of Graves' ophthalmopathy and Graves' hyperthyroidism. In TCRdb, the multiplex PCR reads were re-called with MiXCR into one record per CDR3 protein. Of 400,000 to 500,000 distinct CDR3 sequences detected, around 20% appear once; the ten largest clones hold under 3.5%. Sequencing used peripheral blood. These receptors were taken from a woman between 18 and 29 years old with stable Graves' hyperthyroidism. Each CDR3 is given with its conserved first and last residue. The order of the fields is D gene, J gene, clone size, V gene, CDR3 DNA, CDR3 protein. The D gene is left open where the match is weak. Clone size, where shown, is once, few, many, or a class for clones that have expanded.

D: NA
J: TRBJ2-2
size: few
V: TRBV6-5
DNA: TGTGCCAGCAGTTCCGCCCGTCGGAGCAGTCGGACCGGGGAGCTGTTTTTT
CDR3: CASSSARRSSRTGELFF

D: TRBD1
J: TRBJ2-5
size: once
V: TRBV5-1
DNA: TGCGCCAGCAGCTCCCTCGGAGACCCAGGGGGAGAGACCCAGTACTTC
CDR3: CASSSLGDPGGETQYF

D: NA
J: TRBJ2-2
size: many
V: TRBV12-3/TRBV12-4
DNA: TGTGCCAGCAGTCCCGACCGGGGAAACACCGGGGAGCTGTTTTTT
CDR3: CASSPDRGNTGELFF

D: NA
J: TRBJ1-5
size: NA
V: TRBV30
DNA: TGTGCCTGGAGTGCAGGGGCCGGTCAGCCCCAGCATTTT
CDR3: CAWSAGAGQPQHF

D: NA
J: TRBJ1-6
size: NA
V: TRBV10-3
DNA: TGTGCCATCAGTGGGGATAATTCACCCCTCCACTTT
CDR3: CAISGDNSPLHF

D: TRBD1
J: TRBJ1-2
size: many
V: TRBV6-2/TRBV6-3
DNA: TGTGCCAGCAGTTACACCGGGACAGGGAGTTATGGCTACACCTTC
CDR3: CASSYTGTGSYGYTF

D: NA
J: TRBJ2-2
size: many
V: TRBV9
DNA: TGTGCCAGCAGCGTAACGACAGGATCGAACACCGGGGAGCTGTTTTTT
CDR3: CASSVTTGSNTGELFF

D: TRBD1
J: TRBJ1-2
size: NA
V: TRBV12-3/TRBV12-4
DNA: TGTGCCAGCAAAGGGACAGGGAATGGCTACACCTTC
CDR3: CASKGTGNGYTF

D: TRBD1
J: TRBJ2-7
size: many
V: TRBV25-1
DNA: TGTGCCAGCAGTGAATGGGGACAGGGGGGTATCTACGAGCAGTACTTC
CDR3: CASSEWGQGGIYEQYF

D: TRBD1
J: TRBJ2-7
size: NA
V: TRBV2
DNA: TGTGCCAGCAGTGACCAGGGACAGTCCTACGAGCAGTACTTC
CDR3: CASSDQGQSYEQYF

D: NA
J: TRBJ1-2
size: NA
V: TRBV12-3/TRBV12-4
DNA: TGTGCCAGCAGGGCCCGGCAGGGGCAAGACTATGGCTACACCTTC
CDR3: CASRARQGQDYGYTF

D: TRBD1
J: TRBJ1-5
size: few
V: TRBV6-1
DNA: TGTGCCAGCAGTGAGACAGGGGGCGGTCAGCCCCAGCATTTT
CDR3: CASSETGGGQPQHF

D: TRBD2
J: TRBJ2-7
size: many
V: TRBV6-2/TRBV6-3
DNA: TGTGCCAGCAGTTCCCTGCGGGGGGCGGACGAGCAGTACTTC
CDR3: CASSSLRGADEQYF

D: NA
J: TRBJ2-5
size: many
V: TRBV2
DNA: TGTGCCAGCGGGCGAGGGTTGGAGACCCAGTACTTC
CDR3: CASGRGLETQYF

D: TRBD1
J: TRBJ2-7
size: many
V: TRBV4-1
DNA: TGCGCCAGCAGCCAAGATTACAGGGGTTACGAGCAGTACTTC
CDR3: CASSQDYRGYEQYF

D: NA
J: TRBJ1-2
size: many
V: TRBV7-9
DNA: TGTGCCAGCAGCTATAACTATGGCTACACCTTC
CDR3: CASSYNYGYTF

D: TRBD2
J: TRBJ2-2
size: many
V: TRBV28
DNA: TGTGCCAGCAGTTCCTGGACTAGCGGGAGGTCGGGCACCGGGGAGCTGTTTTTT
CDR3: CASSSWTSGRSGTGELFF

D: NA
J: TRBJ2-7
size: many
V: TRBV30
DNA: TGTGCCTGGAGTGTTGACAACTACGAGCAGTACTTC
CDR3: CAWSVDNYEQYF

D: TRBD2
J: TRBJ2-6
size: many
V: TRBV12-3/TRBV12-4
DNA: TGTGCCAGCAGGGGAGGGATAACCTCTGGGGCCAACGTCCTGACTTTC
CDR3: CASRGGITSGANVLTF

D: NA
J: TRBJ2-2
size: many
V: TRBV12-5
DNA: TGTGCTAGTGGTTTCCGACAGGGAGGGGCCGGGGAGCTGTTTTTT
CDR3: CASGFRQGGAGELFF

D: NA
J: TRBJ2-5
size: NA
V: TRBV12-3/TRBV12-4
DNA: TGTGCCAGCAGCGCGGGACGGACAAAAGGAGAGACCCAGTACTTC
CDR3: CASSAGRTKGETQYF

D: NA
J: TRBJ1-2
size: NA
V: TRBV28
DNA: TGTGCCAGCAGCCCGCGATCTGGCTACACCTTC
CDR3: CASSPRSGYTF

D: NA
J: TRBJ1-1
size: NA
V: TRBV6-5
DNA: TGTGCCAGCAGTTATGGTGTATATGAAGCTTTCTTT
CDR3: CASSYGVYEAFF

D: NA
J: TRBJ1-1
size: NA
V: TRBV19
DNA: TGTGCCAGTAGGGAACAGGACCTTATCACTGAAGCTTTCTTT
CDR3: CASREQDLITEAFF

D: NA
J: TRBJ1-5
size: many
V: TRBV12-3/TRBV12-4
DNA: TGTGCCAGCAGTTTGGAAGACTTGGATCAGCCCCAGCATTTT
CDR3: CASSLEDLDQPQHF

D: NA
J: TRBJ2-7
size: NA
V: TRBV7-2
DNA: TGTGCCAGCAGCTTAGTTGTGGGGGGATTCTACGAGCAGTACTTC
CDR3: CASSLVVGGFYEQYF

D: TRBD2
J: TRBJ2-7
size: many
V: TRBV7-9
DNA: TGTGCCAGTGGCGGGTGGCGGGAGCCCCACGAGCAGTACTTC
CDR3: CASGGWREPHEQYF

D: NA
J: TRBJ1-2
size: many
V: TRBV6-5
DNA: TGTGCCAGCAGTTACTCGACGGCAGGGATTAGGGGCTACACCTTC
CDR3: CASSYSTAGIRGYTF

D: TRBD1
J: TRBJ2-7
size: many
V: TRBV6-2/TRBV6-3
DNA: TGTGCCAGCAGTTCCCAAAATCCTTCCTGGACAGGGTCGAGGGAGCAGTACTTC
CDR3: CASSSQNPSWTGSREQYF

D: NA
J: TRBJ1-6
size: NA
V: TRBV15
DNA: TGTGCCACCAGTCGGGAGGGAAATTCACCCCTCCACTTT
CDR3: CATSREGNSPLHF

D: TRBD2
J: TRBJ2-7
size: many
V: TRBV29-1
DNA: TGCAGCGTCCGAGCTAGCGGGAGGGCCTACGAGCAGTACTTC
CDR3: CSVRASGRAYEQYF

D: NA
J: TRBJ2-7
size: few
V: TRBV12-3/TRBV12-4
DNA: TGTGCCAGCACCCGGGACATATCCTACGAGCAGTACTTC
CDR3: CASTRDISYEQYF

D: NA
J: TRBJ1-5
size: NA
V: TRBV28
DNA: TGTGCCAGCAGTTGGGCCACAGACAATCAGCCCCAGCATTTT
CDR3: CASSWATDNQPQHF

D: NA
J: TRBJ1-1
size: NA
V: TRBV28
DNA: TGTGCCAGCAGTTTGGGGGGCCGGCCCTTAACTGAAGCTTTCTTT
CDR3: CASSLGGRPLTEAFF

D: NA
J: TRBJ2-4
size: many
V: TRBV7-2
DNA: TGTGCCAGCAGCTCCTCCGAGGGGTCAGCTAACATTAAGTACTTC
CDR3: CASSSSEGSANIKYF

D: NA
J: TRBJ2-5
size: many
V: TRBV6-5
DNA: TGTGCCAGCAGTTACCTGGGTGCCACAGAGACCCAGTACTTC
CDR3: CASSYLGATETQYF

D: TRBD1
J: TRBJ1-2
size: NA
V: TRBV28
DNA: TGTGCCAGCAGTTTAACGACAGGGCAGGGTGGCTACACCTTC
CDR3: CASSLTTGQGGYTF

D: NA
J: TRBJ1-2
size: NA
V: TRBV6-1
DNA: TGTGCCAGCAGTGAATATAGGTTGGACAGTAGAAATGGCTACACCTTC
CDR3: CASSEYRLDSRNGYTF

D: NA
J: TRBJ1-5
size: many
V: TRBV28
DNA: TGTGCCAGCAGCCCTAGGGGGATTGGCAATCAGCCCCAGCATTTT
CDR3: CASSPRGIGNQPQHF

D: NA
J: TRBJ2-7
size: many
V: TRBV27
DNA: TGTGCCAGCAGTTTAGTAAACGCGGCTACCTACGAGCAGTACTTC
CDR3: CASSLVNAATYEQYF

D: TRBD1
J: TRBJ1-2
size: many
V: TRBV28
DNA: TGTGCCAGCAGTGGGGGACAGTCCCACTATGGCTACACCTTC
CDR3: CASSGGQSHYGYTF

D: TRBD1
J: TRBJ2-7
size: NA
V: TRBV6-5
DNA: TGTGCCAGCAGTTACGACAGGGTAAATAACGAGCAGTACTTC
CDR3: CASSYDRVNNEQYF

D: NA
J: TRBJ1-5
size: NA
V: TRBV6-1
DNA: TGTGCCAGCAGTACATTCGGGGGGCTCGAGGGGCAGCCCCAGCATTTT
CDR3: CASSTFGGLEGQPQHF

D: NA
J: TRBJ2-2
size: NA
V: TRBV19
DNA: TGTGCCAGTAGACCCCAAAGTGGGGAGCTGTTTTTT
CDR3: CASRPQSGELFF

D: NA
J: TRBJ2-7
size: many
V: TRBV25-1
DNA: TGTGCCAGCAGTGGGTCCACAGGGTCCTACGAGCAGTACTTC
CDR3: CASSGSTGSYEQYF

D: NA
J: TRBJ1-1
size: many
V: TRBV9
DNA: TGTGCCAGCAGCCCGAGAGGGGATGGGGCTGAAGCTTTCTTT
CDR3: CASSPRGDGAEAFF

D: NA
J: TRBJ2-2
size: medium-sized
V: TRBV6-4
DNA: TGTGCCAGCAGTGCGAGAGAAGCTGGGGAGCTGTTTTTT
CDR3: CASSAREAGELFF

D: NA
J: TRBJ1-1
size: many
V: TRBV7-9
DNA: TGTGCCAGCAGCTTATTTAGGGACGGAAACACTGAAGCTTTCTTT
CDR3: CASSLFRDGNTEAFF

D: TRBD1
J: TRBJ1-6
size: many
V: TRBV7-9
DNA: TGTGCCAGCAGCTTAGAGACAGGGAATTCACCCCTCCACTTT
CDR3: CASSLETGNSPLHF

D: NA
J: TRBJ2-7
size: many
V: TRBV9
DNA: TGTGCCAGCCTTAGCCGCTCCTACGAGCAGTACTTC
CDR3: CASLSRSYEQYF

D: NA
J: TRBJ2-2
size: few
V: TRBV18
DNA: TGTGCCAGCTCACCTCCGGGAGTGACCGGGGAGCTGTTTTTT
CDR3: CASSPPGVTGELFF

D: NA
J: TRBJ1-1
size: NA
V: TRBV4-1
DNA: TGCGCCAGCAGCCAATCTCGGGGATCTACGACTGAAGCTTTCTTT
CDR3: CASSQSRGSTTEAFF

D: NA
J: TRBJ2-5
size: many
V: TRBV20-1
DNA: TGCAGTGCTAGTAAGGGTCCGGTGACCCAGTACTTC
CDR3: CSASKGPVTQYF

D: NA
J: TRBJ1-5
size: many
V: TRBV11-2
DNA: TGTGCCAGCAGCTTGATAACGGGGTTCGGCAATCAGCCCCAGCATTTT
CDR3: CASSLITGFGNQPQHF

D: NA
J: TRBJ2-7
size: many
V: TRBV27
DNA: TGTGCCAGCAGTTTGGAAAGGCACCGGTTGGGCGAGCAGTACTTC
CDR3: CASSLERHRLGEQYF